Listed here are 25 T cell receptor beta chains from one sample, sequenced in a study of blood T cell repertoires in COVID-19 (dated by TCRdb to between 2020 and 2021). The library relied on the immunoSEQ multiplex PCR assay. The immuneACCESS repertoire file appears here via TCRdb, limited to in-frame rearrangements. These files lack a portion of the clones; in checked studies, under half of the deficit traces to unresolved V genes, and the cause of the others is not known. In all, the sample holds approximately 200,000 clones, and just under 90% of those were seen once. 1.2% of the sample is in the top ten clones. Sequenced input: PBMCs or T cells enriched from blood (not recorded which). The source is a young man who had recovered from COVID-19.

The rearrangement uses TRBV5-4 and TRBJ1-1; 10 bases fit TRBD1. The V and J ends lost 3 bases and 5 bases, in that order; junction bases with no gene match: 4. Looked up from germline, CDR1 is SGHNT and CDR2 is YYREEE (reference sequence). The CDR3 extends over 14 amino acids. CDR3 sequence reads: CASSSPGQGTEAFF. In nucleotides, the CDR3 is TGTGCCAGCAGCTCGCCGGGACAGGGGACTGAAGCTTTCTTT.

The rearrangement joins TRBV6-2 or TRBV6-3 to TRBJ2-2; 10 nucleotides agree with TRBD2. Germline loops: CDR1 MNHEY, CDR2 SVGEGT. Trimming at V came to 4 bases and at J to 6 bases, leaving 8 bases not matched to a gene. The CDR3 runs to 16 residues. CDR3 bases: TGTGCCAGCAGTTCCCAACTAGCGGGGCGCGCCGGGGAGCTGTTTTTT. Protein: CASSSQLAGRAGELFF.

This clone appeared once. V usage is TRBV6-6 and J usage is TRBJ2-7; D call uncertain. CDR3 length equals 13 residues. Germline CDR1 reads MNHNY; CDR2 reads SVGAGI (reference sequence). Trimming pared 6 bases from V and 0 bases from J, leaving 9 bases between. Written as DNA, the CDR3 is TGTGCCAGCAGGGTCAGAAGCTCCTACGAGCAGTACTTC. As protein: CASRVRSSYEQYF.

The chain is built from TRBV7-9 and TRBJ2-5; D might be TRBD1 (5 bases). Trimming removed 6 bases from V and 1 base from J, with 6 bases in between. The CDR3 is 12 amino acids. In germline, CDR1 is SEHNR, CDR2 FQNEAQ (reference sequence). The CDR3 reads CASRGPQETQYF. The CDR3 DNA follows: TGTGCCAGCAGGGGGCCCCAAGAGACCCAGTACTTC.

J is TRBJ2-5 and V is TRBV6-5, with D maybe TRBD2 (7 bases). This CDR3 contains 11 residues. Germline loops: CDR1 MNHEY, CDR2 SVGAGI. The CDR3 DNA reads as TGTGGGGGGGGGCAGGGGGAGACCCAGTACTTC. Translating gives CGGGQGETQYF.

This rearrangement joins TRBV5-4 to TRBJ1-3; D is perhaps TRBD1 (5 bases). V was pared by 2 bases and J by 0 bases, with 15 bases between. The CDR3 loop spans 17 amino acids. Germline V gives CDR1 SGHNT, CDR2 YYREEE (reference sequence). The CDR3 loop is CASSFAGRTDSGNTIYF. The CDR3 region has the DNA TGTGCCAGCAGCTTTGCAGGGAGGACCGACTCTGGAAACACCATATATTTT.

V and J are TRBV5-8 and TRBJ1-1, with D perhaps matching TRBD1 (5 bases). This CDR3 region has 14 residues. Between the trimmed V and J ends, which lost 3 bases and 0 bases, there was a span of 9 bases. Looked up from germline, CDR1 is SGHTS and CDR2 is YDEGEE. As DNA, the CDR3 is TGTGCCAGCAGCTACCGCAGGGTGAACACTGAAGCTTTCTTT. It specifies CASSYRRVNTEAFF.

The rearrangement joins TRBV6-5 to TRBJ2-3; 10 positions agree with TRBD2. The germline V gene has CDR1 MNHEY and CDR2 SVGAGI. CDR3 length: 15 residues. Trimming cost V 7 bases and J 0 bases; bases outside gene matches: 4. The CDR3 reads CASKRTSGSTDTQYF. CDR3 nucleotides: TGTGCCAGCAAGAGGACTAGCGGTAGCACAGATACGCAGTATTTT.

The CDR3 DNA is TGTGCCAGCCGGCAGGGGGACTCCTACGAGCAGTACTTC. Its protein is CASRQGDSYEQYF. The J gene is TRBJ2-7, the V gene TRBV12-3 or TRBV12-4; the match to TRBD1 covers 7 bases. CDR3 length: 13 residues. Trimming cost V 8 bases and J 0 bases; bases outside gene matches: 4.

CDR3 loop: CSASLPGGGGLDQPQHF. The CDR3 DNA reads TGCAGTGCTAGTCTTCCGGGGGGCGGGGGACTGGATCAGCCCCAGCATTTT. J is TRBJ1-5 and V is TRBV20-1; a possible D gene is TRBD1 (6 bases). The length of the CDR3 is 17 residues. From germline, CDR1 is DFQATT and CDR2 SNEGSKA (reference sequence). Trimming left V 3 bases short and J 5 bases short, with 23 bases between.

V gene TRBV6-2 or TRBV6-3 combines with J gene TRBJ2-7; TRBD2 might be the D (5 bases). The length of the CDR3 is 15 residues. Trimming left V 0 bases short and J 6 bases short, with 15 bases between. Germline values: CDR1 MNHEY, CDR2 SVGEGT. The CDR3: CASSYSPGSLAEQYF. The CDR3, as DNA: TGTGCCAGCAGTTACTCTCCGGGATCCCTCGCCGAGCAGTACTTC.

The CDR3 region is CASSQDPPGLHTEAFF. CDR3 nucleotide sequence: TGTGCCAGCAGCCAAGACCCCCCGGGGTTGCACACTGAAGCTTTCTTT. This chain uses TRBV4-2 with TRBJ1-1; D is undetermined. Germline V CDR1 and CDR2: LGHNA, YNFKEQ. Trimming pared 0 bases from V and 3 bases from J, leaving 14 bases between. CDR3 length equals 16 residues.

The rearrangement links TRBV12-3 or TRBV12-4 to TRBJ1-2; 7 bases are a match to TRBD1. V was clipped by 4 bases and J by 4 bases; unmatched bases: 3. The CDR3 loop spans 13 amino acids. CDR3 sequence reads: CASSSPGGYGYTF. Written as DNA, the CDR3 is TGTGCCAGCAGTTCCCCAGGGGGCTATGGCTACACCTTC.

V usage is TRBV19 and J usage is TRBJ1-5; TRBD1 matches at 9 bases. CDR1 is LNHDA and CDR2 is SQIVND in the germline V gene (reference sequence). The CDR3 is 14 amino acids. Unmatched junction bases numbered 4, after V lost 5 bases and J lost 5 bases. CDR3 sequence reads: CASSLGQGHQPQHF. The CDR3 coding sequence is TGTGCCAGTAGTTTGGGACAGGGCCATCAGCCCCAGCATTTT.

The rearrangement links TRBV2 to TRBJ2-1, with 7 bases lining up with TRBD2. The CDR3 extends over 17 amino acids. Germline CDR1 reads SNHLY; CDR2 reads FYNNEI. V was clipped by 3 bases and J by 0 bases; unmatched bases: 8. The CDR3 is CASSELSGTLSYNEQFF. The DNA for the CDR3 is TGTGCCAGCAGTGAGTTGAGCGGGACCCTCTCCTACAATGAGCAGTTCTTC.

The chain uses TRBV7-2 and TRBJ2-3; maybe TRBD2 (5 bases). V lost 2 bases to trimming and J lost 3 bases, with 12 bases between them. The CDR3 is 15 residues long. The germline V gene has CDR1 SGHTA and CDR2 FQGNSA. The chain's CDR3 is CASSLWLAQTDTQYF. CDR3 nucleotides: TGTGCCAGCAGCTTATGGCTAGCCCAAACAGATACGCAGTATTTT.

The chain carries TRBV27 and TRBJ1-1; 8 nucleotides align to TRBD1. The V gene's germline CDR1 is MNHEY and CDR2 SMNVEV (reference sequence). V gave up 7 bases and J gave up 1 base; unmatched junction bases: 5. This CDR3 is 14 amino acids long. The CDR3 region has the DNA TGTGCCAGCAAATGGACAGGGAGGAACACTGAAGCTTTCTTT. Translated: CASKWTGRNTEAFF.

This chain joins TRBV11-2 and TRBJ1-1; 10 positions agree with TRBD1. The germline V gene has CDR1 SGHAT and CDR2 FQNNGV. V dropped 5 bases and J dropped 5; count of bases not matched to a gene: 2. The CDR3 runs to 13 residues. The CDR3: CASSQDRGTEAFF. For the CDR3, the DNA is TGTGCCAGCAGCCAGGACAGGGGGACTGAAGCTTTCTTT.

Note on this clone: At the DNA level, this CDR3 is encoded by other sequences in the same sample as well. The V call is TRBV6-4, the J call TRBJ2-3; 7 bases align to TRBD1. This CDR3 is 15 amino acids long. Germline V CDR1 and CDR2: MRHNA, SNTAGT. J was trimmed by 1 base and V by 3 bases; bases with no gene match: 4. The CDR3 coding sequence is TGTGCCAGCAGTGAAGGAACAGGGGGCACAGATACGCAGTATTTT. It translates to CASSEGTGGTDTQYF.

The chain links TRBV24-1 to TRBJ2-1; 12 bases line up with TRBD2. The germline CDR1 and CDR2 sequences are KGHDR and SFDVKD. V was pared by 4 bases and J by 4 bases, with 10 bases of the junction left unmatched. The CDR3 sequence is 18 residues long. The DNA of the CDR3 is TGTGCCACCAGTGACCCCGGACTAGCGGGGACCCCTTACAATGAGCAGTTCTTC. As protein: CATSDPGLAGTPYNEQFF.

The chain is built from TRBV19 and TRBJ1-1, with D unresolved. This CDR3 comprises 13 residues. Trimming cost V 5 bases and J 3 bases, with 10 bases left between them. Germline CDR1 is LNHDA and CDR2 is SQIVND (reference sequence). The CDR3 sequence is CASSPQSYTEAFF. CDR3 nucleotide sequence: TGTGCCAGTAGTCCCCAGTCCTACACTGAAGCTTTCTTT.

This chain links TRBV13 with TRBJ2-5; 9 positions match TRBD2. CDR3 length equals 17 residues. Germline V gene data show CDR1 as PRHDT and CDR2 as FYEKMQ (reference sequence). Trimming took 5 bases from V and 3 from J; bases not matched to a gene: 13. This CDR3 reads CASSPIAGEKQKETQYF. CDR3 nucleotide sequence: TGTGCCAGCAGCCCTATAGCGGGGGAGAAACAGAAAGAGACCCAGTACTTC.

This clone was recorded once. V usage is TRBV5-1 and J usage is TRBJ1-2; D perhaps matches TRBD1 (6 bases). The germline V and J ends were trimmed by 4 bases and 2 bases, with 12 bases remaining between them. The CDR3 contains 14 residues. Looked up from germline, CDR1 is SGHRS and CDR2 is YFSETQ. In DNA, the CDR3 is TGCGCCAGCAGCCCAAATACAGGGAACTATGGCTACACCTTC. Translation gives CASSPNTGNYGYTF.

This clone has only a few counts. The chain is built from TRBV11-3 and TRBJ2-7, with 8 bases lining up with TRBD2. CDR1 and CDR2 from the germline V gene are SGHNT and YENEEA. The CDR3 length is 15 residues. V shed 5 bases and J 2 bases; nucleotides not matched to a gene: 8. Here the CDR3 reads CASSREVLAAYEQYF. The CDR3 DNA sequence: TGTGCCAGCAGCCGAGAAGTACTAGCGGCCTACGAGCAGTACTTC.

The rearrangement uses TRBV5-4 and TRBJ1-2; TRBD1 agrees at 7 bases. Germline CDR1 and CDR2: SGHNT and YYREEE (reference sequence). This CDR3 is 14 amino acids long. J was trimmed by 2 bases and V by 4 bases; bases with no gene match: 5. The CDR3 bases are TGTGCCAGCAGCCCTCAGACAGGGAACTATGGCTACACCTTC. As protein: CASSPQTGNYGYTF.